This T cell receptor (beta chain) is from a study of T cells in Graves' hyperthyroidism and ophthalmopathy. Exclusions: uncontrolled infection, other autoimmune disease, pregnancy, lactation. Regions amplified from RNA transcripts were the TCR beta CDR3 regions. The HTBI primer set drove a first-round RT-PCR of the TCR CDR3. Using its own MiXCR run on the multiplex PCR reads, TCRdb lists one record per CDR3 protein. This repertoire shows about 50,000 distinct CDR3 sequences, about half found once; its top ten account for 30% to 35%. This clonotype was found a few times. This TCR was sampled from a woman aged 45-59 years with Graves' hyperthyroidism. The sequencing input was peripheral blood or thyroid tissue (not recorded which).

CDR3 bases: TGCGCCAGCAGGGAAGATAGCAATCAGCCCCAGCATTTT. It is translated as CASREDSNQPQHF. The rearrangement joins TRBV5-1 to TRBJ1-5; D unresolved. CDR1 and CDR2 from the germline V gene are SGHRS and YFSETQ. This CDR3 has 13 amino acids. V dropped 5 bases and J dropped 0 bases, with 6 bases sitting between them.